The sequence of this TCR beta chain was determined in a study of immune heterogeneity within non-small cell lung tumors. Findings and limits, study-wide: Within each patient, tumor sites shared identical dominant CDR3 beta clonotypes and also held site-unique high-frequency clones.

Amplification of the TCR beta CDR3 was achieved through multiplex PCR with 32 V and 13 J primers. TCRdb re-analysed the multiplex PCR reads in MiXCR, keeping a single row per CDR3 protein. Among 12,000 to 15,000 distinct CDR3 sequences listed, 25% to 35% were seen once. For this clonotype: Its cognate antigen is unknown.

Bulk tumor genomic DNA served as template, at roughly 600 ng per sample. In surgery, several biopsies were collected from each primary tumor at widely spaced sites. Curative surgical treatment was performed in patients who had newly diagnosed, untreated non-small cell lung cancer. Surgery with curative intent was being performed on the donors, who were newly diagnosed non-small cell lung cancer patients. The sequence was collected from a woman aged 50 to 65 with non-small cell lung cancer. Specimen: lung tumor tissue.

The CDR3 bases are TGTGCCAGTAGTGGACAAAACCAAGAGACCCAGTACTTC. This sequence encodes CASSGQNQETQYF. The chain combines TRBV19 with TRBJ2-5; perhaps TRBD1 as D (5 bases). CDR3 length: 13 residues. Trimming pared 5 bases from V and 0 bases from J, leaving 7 bases between. From germline, CDR1 is LNHDA and CDR2 SQIVND (reference sequence).